This TCR beta chain is from a study of blood T cell repertoires in COVID-19 (TCRdb year 2020). For the wider study: The collaborator samples originated in the United States, Italy and Spain and spanned the acute and convalescent phases of COVID-19. The repertoires were released in a freely available public database meant as a resource for research on the immune response to SARS-CoV-2. Subjects who had been exposed to COVID-19, were actively infected with it, or had recovered from it provided the deeply sampled blood TCRbeta repertoires that made up the dataset. Where HLA class I and class II types were available, the types were taken from metadata supplied by the sample provider, not from assay-based typing. Samples came from the ongoing ImmuneRACE study (first 160 participants) plus 1,254 subjects from 6 global collaborators. The material from the prospective study consisted of cDNA or gDNA derived from T cells, B-cell-depleted T cells, or PBMCs. Nearly every sample came with metadata listing a de-identified subject ID, COVID-19 status, age in years and sex.

Study-wide findings and limitations: Clinical and demographic metadata were provided uncurated, with the amount varying by source and participant.

TCRbeta CDR3 regions were amplified from genomic DNA using the immunoSEQ Assay, a bias-controlled multiplex PCR. On the authors' methods: Nucleated cell counts per sample were estimated from amplification of reference gene primers within the assay. To quantify the absolute abundance of each unique TCRbeta CDR3 rearrangement, sequence reads were collapsed and filtered. For each sample, productive Simpson clonality was calculated as the square root of Simpson's diversity index over productive rearrangements. Held by TCRdb, this immuneACCESS table contains in-frame sequences only and omits some clones. Under half of the omission traces to an unresolved V gene where checked; the cause of the rest is unknown. V, J and clone size derive from that table, while D and trimming were established from the DNA sequence. For this sample there are 70,000 to 85,000 clones; roughly 82% appear just once. The ten largest clones capture about 12% of the sample.

To note about this clone: The antigen it binds to is not known. There are no base qualities to consult, and no much larger clone falls within one base.

Collaborating institutions collected whole blood in K2EDTA tubes following their own protocols. For TCRbeta analysis, collaborators shipped samples in one of three forms: frozen whole blood, isolated PBMCs, or DNA extracted from either of those sample types. Including the terminal cysteine and phenylalanine, the CDR3 comprises 14 residues. This entry keeps only the CDR3 DNA: 42 bases, framed from base 1. Trimming leaves V shorter by 6 bases and J shorter by 6 bases, with the junction holding 5 bases beyond the gene matches. CDR1 and CDR2, per the germline V gene, are MNHEY and SVGAGI. This clonotype originated in a man older than 75 with acute or convalescent COVID-19. The V and J segments used are TRBV6-5 and TRBJ2-7; 13 nucleotides in the junction match TRBD2. The sequencing input was peripheral blood. For the CDR3, the sequence is CASRTGLAGLEQYF. The nucleotides are TGTGCCAGCAGGACGGGACTAGCGGGGCTCGAGCAGTACTTC.